A single sample is the source of the 27 T cell receptor beta chains below, sequenced in a study of cytomegalovirus exposure and HLA in healthy donors. Primers for the PCR totalled 60 Vbeta and 13 Jbeta. The protocol was immunoSEQ multiplex PCR, while the TCRdb copy is restricted to in-frame clones and leaves out a portion. There are about 140,000 clones in the sample; approximately 71% occur only once, and 4.5% to 5% lies in the top ten. The sample was PBMCs. Receptors were obtained from a woman aged 45-65 years in good health and CMV-seronegative.

The chain combines TRBV11-3 with TRBJ2-1; D gene uncertain. The CDR3 is 14 residues long. CDR1 and CDR2 from the germline V gene are SGHNT and YENEEA. Trimming took 4 bases from V and 4 from J, leaving 11 bases between them. DNA for the CDR3: TGTGCCAGCAGCTCGATTGGCCCATACAATGAGCAGTTCTTC. Its protein product is CASSSIGPYNEQFF.

V gene TRBV9 combines with J gene TRBJ2-5, with 9 bases aligning to TRBD2. J gave up 1 base and V 0 bases, and 4 bases lay outside the gene matches. Germline CDR1 reads SGDLS; CDR2 reads YYNGEE. CDR3 size: 16 residues. The CDR3, as DNA: TGTGCCAGCAGCGTAGGTCTAGCGGGGTTCCAAGAGACCCAGTACTTC. It codes for CASSVGLAGFQETQYF.

V and J are TRBV27 and TRBJ2-2; tentatively, D is TRBD1 (6 bases). In germline, CDR1 is MNHEY, CDR2 SMNVEV (reference sequence). V was clipped by 0 bases and J by 3 bases, with 14 bases between them. The CDR3 is 17 residues long. The CDR3 coding sequence is TGTGCCAGCAGTTTATCTTGGGCAGGGGCCTACACCGGGGAGCTGTTTTTT. The encoded protein is CASSLSWAGAYTGELFF.

The rearrangement links TRBV23-1 to TRBJ2-6; D gene uncertain. TRBV23-1 is recorded as an ORF, its role being uncertain. There are 16 residues in the CDR3. Trimming stripped 2 bases from V and 0 bases from J, with 8 bases between. CDR3 DNA sequence: TGCGCCAGCAGTCAAGGCGGTACCTCTGGGGCCAACGTCCTGACTTTC. It encodes CASSQGGTSGANVLTF.

This chain connects TRBV6-1 to TRBJ2-3, with 9 bases matching TRBD1. Germline V gene lookup returns CDR1 MNHNS and CDR2 SASEGT. The V segment lost 7 bases and the J segment 2 bases; nucleotides outside the gene matches: 7. This CDR3 is built from 15 residues. CDR3 DNA: TGTGCCAGCATCTACGGGACAGGGAACACAGATACGCAGTATTTT. As protein: CASIYGTGNTDTQYF.

This chain joins TRBV6-5 and TRBJ2-4, with D tentatively TRBD2 (5 bases). The germline gives CDR1 MNHEY, CDR2 SVGAGI. The CDR3 loop spans 13 amino acids. V shed 3 bases and J shed 7 bases, with 10 bases lying between them. The CDR3 DNA reads TGTGCCAGCAGTTATGGACCGGGGAACATTCAGTACTTC. Translation: CASSYGPGNIQYF.

The sample holds one count of this clone. V gene TRBV30 combines with J gene TRBJ1-5; the match to TRBD1 covers 7 bases. The germline CDR1 and CDR2 sequences are GTSNPN and SVGIG (reference sequence). J gave up 4 bases and V 4 bases, and 7 bases lay outside the gene matches. The CDR3 has 14 amino acids. The CDR3 nucleotides are TGTGCCTGGAACCAGGACAGGCAAAATCAGCCCCAGCATTTT. Encoded protein: CAWNQDRQNQPQHF. The complete variable domain, with remaining parts taken from reference TRBV30 and TRBJ1-5, reads SQTIHQWPATLVQPVGSPLSLECTVEGTSNPNLYWYRQAAGRGLQLLFYSVGIGQISSEVPQNLSASRPQDRQFILSSKKLLLSDSGFYLCAWNQDRQNQPQHFGDGTRLSIL.

This clone was counted between two and nine times. The chain is built from TRBV6-1 and TRBJ2-6, with 10 positions matching TRBD2. There are 15 residues in the CDR3. Looked up from germline, CDR1 is MNHNS and CDR2 is SASEGT. V gave up 9 bases and J gave up 10 bases; unmatched junction bases: 12. Here the CDR3 DNA reads TGTGCCAGTATTAGCGGGGGGAACGGTGCAAACGTCCTGACTTTC. Translation gives CASISGGNGANVLTF.

The rearrangement uses TRBV27 and TRBJ2-2; D might be TRBD2 (6 bases). The germline V and J ends were trimmed by 5 bases and 0 bases, with 10 bases remaining between them. The CDR3 is 15 residues long. CDR1 is MNHEY and CDR2 is SMNVEV in the germline V gene (reference sequence). The CDR3 region is CASSPWGANTGELFF. CDR3 bases: TGTGCCAGCAGTCCATGGGGGGCGAACACCGGGGAGCTGTTTTTT.

This clone was seen only a few times. This sequence joins TRBV2 and TRBJ2-7; D may be TRBD1 (5 bases). Germline V gene data show CDR1 as SNHLY and CDR2 as FYNNEI. Trimming removed 7 bases at V and 4 bases at J, with 11 bases between. The CDR3 is made up of 12 amino acids. The CDR3 sequence: CASKSGFYEQYF. For the CDR3, the DNA is TGTGCCAGCAAATCAGGGTTTTACGAGCAGTACTTC.

The rearrangement joins TRBV28 to TRBJ1-4; 8 positions match TRBD1. The CDR3 has 14 residues. With V trimmed by 8 bases and J by 7 bases, 9 bases remained unmatched. Per the germline V gene, CDR1 is MDHEN and CDR2 is SYDVKM. CDR3 DNA: TGTGCCAGCGGGGGAACAGGGGGAACTGAAAAACTGTTTTTT. It is translated as CASGGTGGTEKLFF.

This clone came up once. This chain connects TRBV6-5 to TRBJ1-5, with 8 bases that match TRBD1. With 6 bases clipped from V and 6 bases from J, the junction kept 7 bases outside the gene matches. Germline CDR1 is MNHEY and CDR2 is SVGAGI. The CDR3 length is 14 residues. The CDR3 coding sequence is TGTGCCAGCAGACCACAGGGGGGAGTTCAGCCCCAGCATTTT. This translates into CASRPQGGVQPQHF.

CDR3: CASSLPGLRYNEQFF. For the CDR3, the DNA is TGTGCCAGCAGTCTCCCGGGACTGAGGTACAATGAGCAGTTCTTC. The chain combines TRBV5-6 with TRBJ2-1, with a weak D call TRBD2 (6 bases). The V and J ends lost 5 bases and 4 bases respectively, with 16 bases between them. The CDR3 totals 15 residues. Per the germline V gene, CDR1 is SGHDT and CDR2 is YYEEEE.

This clone was counted a few times. The V gene is TRBV7-9, the J gene TRBJ1-1; the D is unclear. This CDR3 is 11 amino acids long. CDR1 and CDR2 (germline): SEHNR, FQNEAQ (reference sequence). Trimming removed 5 bases at V and 7 bases at J, with 8 bases between. The CDR3 spells CASSLQYEAFF. CDR3 nucleotides: TGTGCCAGCAGCCTACAGTATGAAGCTTTCTTT.

This rearrangement joins TRBV28 to TRBJ1-6; no reliable D call. With 6 bases removed from V and 6 bases from J, the gap between germline ends came to 12 bases. Per germline, CDR1 MDHEN and CDR2 SYDVKM. The CDR3 has 14 residues. CDR3 bases: TGTGCCAGCAGCCCCGCATGGAGTAATTCACCCCTCCACTTT. It encodes CASSPAWSNSPLHF.

V and J are TRBV15 and TRBJ1-5; the D gene is possibly TRBD1 (5 bases). V lost 5 bases, J lost 3 bases, and 14 bases lay in between. Per germline, CDR1 LNHNV and CDR2 YYDKDF (reference sequence). CDR3 length: 15 residues. The CDR3 spells CATSAGREFNQPQHF. DNA of the CDR3: TGTGCCACCAGCGCCGGCAGGGAATTCAATCAGCCCCAGCATTTT.

This chain connects TRBV13 to TRBJ2-1; 13 nucleotides line up with TRBD2. The CDR3 extends over 15 amino acids. Germline assignment: CDR1 PRHDT and CDR2 FYEKMQ (reference sequence). With V trimmed by 3 bases and J by 7 bases, 3 bases remained unmatched. CDR3 bases: TGTGCCAGCAGCTTTGGGACTAGCGGGATTAATGAGCAGTTCTTC. It is translated as CASSFGTSGINEQFF.

The chain couples TRBV4-3 to TRBJ1-2; D is perhaps TRBD1 (5 bases). This CDR3 is built from 15 residues. Germline V CDR1 and CDR2: LGHNA, YSLEER. V was clipped by 1 base and J by 4 bases, with 13 bases between them. CDR3 sequence (DNA): TGCGCCAGCAGCCAAGGACAGAACCCAGTCTATGGCTACACCTTC. Translation: CASSQGQNPVYGYTF.

The chain is built from TRBV9 and TRBJ2-3, with 10 bases matching TRBD2. The CDR3 sequence is 17 residues long. Germline V gene sequence: CDR1 SGDLS, CDR2 YYNGEE. With V trimmed by 4 bases and J by 2 bases, 10 bases remained unmatched. The DNA for the CDR3 is TGTGCCAGCAGCCCGGGGGGTAGCGGGGGGTTCACAGATACGCAGTATTTT. It is translated as CASSPGGSGGFTDTQYF.

The chain links TRBV7-8 to TRBJ2-7, with TRBD1 identical over 7 bases. The CDR3 has 13 amino acids. With 6 bases clipped from V and 5 bases from J, the junction kept 7 bases outside the gene matches. CDR1 is SGHVS and CDR2 is FQNEAQ in the germline V gene. This CDR3 reads CASRSTGFHEQYF. In nucleotides, the CDR3 is TGTGCCAGCAGGTCGACAGGGTTCCACGAGCAGTACTTC.

J is TRBJ2-3 and V is TRBV7-6; no clear D gene. Germline lookup yields CDR1 SGHVS and CDR2 FNYEAQ. V lost 5 bases and J 7 bases, leaving 10 bases between the germline ends. The CDR3 extends over 12 amino acids. The CDR3 nucleotides read TGTGCCAGCAGCCTTACTCCGAATACGCAGTATTTT. Translation gives CASSLTPNTQYF.

This clone was detected only a few times. The V gene is TRBV6-6, the J gene TRBJ1-4; D gene unclear. V was shortened by 2 bases and J by 5 bases, with 6 bases between the two germline ends. The CDR3 sequence is 13 residues long. From germline, CDR1 is MNHNY and CDR2 SVGAGI (reference sequence). CDR3 in amino acids: CASSYVANEKLFF. CDR3 coding DNA: TGTGCCAGCAGTTACGTGGCAAATGAAAAACTGTTTTTT.

This clone was detected a few times. This sequence joins TRBV7-8 and TRBJ1-4; D may be TRBD1 (5 bases). CDR1 and CDR2 (germline): SGHVS, FQNEAQ. Trimming stripped 3 bases from V and 7 bases from J, with 12 bases between. The CDR3 is made up of 14 amino acids. The CDR3 DNA reads TGTGCCAGCAGCTTGGACATAGGGTTTGAAAAACTGTTTTTT. Its protein product is CASSLDIGFEKLFF.

This clone was recorded many times. This chain joins TRBV28 and TRBJ1-2; 10 nucleotides agree with TRBD1. The V gene end was trimmed by 3 bases and the J gene end by 4 bases; junction bases not matched to a gene: 5. Germline CDR1 reads MDHEN; CDR2 reads SYDVKM. This CDR3 comprises 15 residues. The CDR3 here is CASSFLRDRGYGYTF. The CDR3 DNA reads as TGTGCCAGCAGTTTCCTCAGGGACAGGGGCTATGGCTACACCTTC.

This clone has more than one count but fewer than ten. The chain uses TRBV6-4 and TRBJ1-2; 12 bases align to TRBD1. Per the germline V gene, CDR1 is MRHNA and CDR2 is SNTAGT. The CDR3 has 16 residues. V lost 2 bases and J lost 7; bases outside the gene matches: 8. CDR3 sequence (DNA): TGTGCCAGCAGTGACAAACCGGGACAGGGGGCGTCTGGCTACACCTTC. Protein sequence: CASSDKPGQGASGYTF.

This clone was seen only once. The chain uses TRBV5-1 and TRBJ2-2; 9 bases fit TRBD2. V trimming: 0 bases; J trimming: 0 bases; junction bases outside the gene matches: 6. The CDR3 length is 18 residues. Germline V lookup: CDR1 SGHRS, CDR2 YFSETQ. CDR3 protein: CASSLEPAGGTNTGELFF. In nucleotides, the CDR3 is TGCGCCAGCAGCTTGGAGCCAGCGGGGGGCACGAACACCGGGGAGCTGTTTTTT.

The rearrangement joins TRBV5-1 to TRBJ2-7; D perhaps matches TRBD1 (6 bases). This CDR3 contains 14 residues. Trimming stripped 5 bases from V and 1 base from J, with 13 bases between. Germline CDR1 SGHRS, CDR2 YFSETQ. This chain's CDR3 is CASRRAQGSYEQYF. CDR3 DNA: TGCGCCAGCAGGCGGGCACAGGGTTCCTACGAGCAGTACTTC.